The present T cell receptor (beta chain) was sequenced within a study of CD8+ T cells in alopecia areata (dated by TCRdb to the late 2010s). Looking at the study overall: The treated patients took part in an open-label pilot trial in which moderate-to-severe alopecia areata was treated with oral tofacitinib at 5 to 10 mg twice daily. Biopsies were taken from tofacitinib-treated patients at baseline and again at 4 and 24 weeks into treatment, and several of those patients also had a later scalp biopsy. Patients stayed on tofacitinib for 6 to 18 months and then had 6 months of follow-up off drug so that delayed response and recurrence could be assessed. In treated patients, disease severity was measured using the SALT score, which gives the percentage of scalp surface area affected. TCRbeta CDR3 regions were amplified by immunoSEQ multiplex PCR using 35 Vbeta forward and 13 Jbeta reverse primers. Clonality in the scalp was compared among normal scalp (n=4), patchy alopecia areata scalp (n=8), and alopecia totalis/universalis scalp (n=8). Scalp tissue and sorted CD4+ and CD8+ peripheral blood T cells from patchy and totalis/universalis alopecia areata patients and from healthy controls were covered by human TCRbeta sequencing. The study used high-throughput TCRbeta sequencing to examine T cell clonal expansion in alopecia areata, in both the C3H/HeJ mouse model and human patients. RNA came from the PAXgene miRNA kit for fixed scalp, the miRNeasy kit for PBMCs, and the RNeasy kit for mouse skin.

In light of the paper, this sample's treatment or condition label describes: oral pan-JAK inhibitor, 5-10 mg twice daily. Lesional scalp punch biopsies and peripheral blood were obtained from alopecia areata patients. After PBMCs were isolated by density centrifugation and stained for CD3, CD4 and CD8, a FACSAria was used to sort CD4+ and CD8+ T cells. Libraries were made using the immunoSEQ multiplex PCR assay. To provide template for TCR sequencing, every sample had RNA extracted and reverse transcribed into cDNA. SuperScript III was used for first-strand cDNA synthesis, primed with a 2:1 mix of oligo-dT and random hexamers. A synthetic immune receptor repertoire was used to gauge amplification bias, and whatever bias remained was removed computationally. Per the authors' processing: Raw reads were preprocessed to remove errors, and CDR3 was defined according to IMGT conventions as the region from the conserved cysteine to phenylalanine. Clonality was computed by normalizing Shannon entropy by log2 of the number of productive unique TCRs and subtracting the result from 1. Scalp TCRbeta sequences were cross-referenced with sorted blood CD4 and CD8 repertoires so that the CD4 or CD8 identity of scalp clones could be inferred. TCRdb retrieved this table from immuneACCESS and kept in-frame rearrangements only. Not all clones are present; in checked studies, unresolved V genes account for under half, and no reason is known for the remainder. That table gives V, J and clone size, and the DNA gave D and trimming. Across this sample there are approximately 100,000 clones, with just under 60% seen only once. The ten largest clonotypes hold about 15% of the sample.

V and J are trimmed by 5 bases and 5 bases, and the gene matches miss 11 bases of the junction. Looking up the germline V gene (reference sequence) yields CDR1 PRHDT and CDR2 FYEKMQ. Spanning cysteine to phenylalanine, the CDR3 consists of 16 amino acids. Of all the DNA, just the CDR3 is kept, 48 bases in frame from base 1. Beyond this particular receptor, the publication reports: Scalp clonality and the number of expanded CD8+ clones among the top 100 scalp clones were significantly decreased by tofacitinib. Unlike mouse skin, where gammadelta T cells dominate, normal human skin contains resident alphabeta T cells that get sequenced too, which complicates analysis of the scalp TCR repertoire. Lesional scalp, especially in alopecia totalis/universalis, showed higher clonality and more expanded CD8+ clones than normal scalp, suggesting antigenic drive. During tofacitinib treatment, many expanded lesional clones stuck around in both scalp and blood, and this persistence may partly explain why relapse happens after treatment is stopped. Because the treated cohort was small and had just a single nonresponder, larger studies are needed to establish links between baseline CD8+ expansion and response. Compared with mice, TCR sequences shared between patients were less clear, possibly partly because of HLA diversity across the patient population.

As to this clone: Its antigen is currently not known. Base qualities are not provided; no much larger clone lies one nucleotide away.

The source material was CD8+ T cells sorted from blood, sampled at week 56, from a patient treated with tofacitinib. The sequence was obtained from a human donor with alopecia areata. Recombination connected TRBV13 to TRBJ2-3, with 9 bases matching TRBD2. The CDR3 sequence is CASSPPGTSRRDTQYF. The DNA sequence follows: TGTGCCAGCAGCCCCCCCGGGACTAGCCGTAGAGATACGCAGTATTTT.